This is a list of T cell receptor beta chains from one sample in a study of post-analysis software for immune sequencing data. TCRdb processed the PCR reads anew with MiXCR; each CDR3 protein has one entry. This table has about 400,000 distinct CDR3 sequences, less than 40% appearing once. The sample consisted of blood. The receptors were gathered from a girl between 5 and 17 years old with multiple sclerosis. Both conserved end residues are part of each CDR3. Each record gives: J gene, clone size, V gene, D gene, CDR3 DNA, CDR3 protein. A D gene is named only where the DNA matches it firmly. Only part of the rows carry a size: once, few, many, or a class if the clone is expanded.

TRBJ2-7	few	TRBV7-9	-	TGTGCCAGCAGCTTAGCTCTGACGGAAACCTACGAGCAGTACTTC	CASSLALTETYEQYF
TRBJ2-3	-	TRBV4-1	-	TGCGCCAGCAGCTCCCAAGGTGGGGGTTCGGGAGATACGCAGTATTTT	CASSSQGGGSGDTQYF
TRBJ2-1	-	TRBV11-3	-	TGTGCCAGCAGGGGGGAAGCGGGTGAGCAGTTCTTC	CASRGEAGEQFF
TRBJ2-5	few	TRBV12-3/TRBV12-4	-	TGTGCCAGCAGTTTCGCGGGGAGGGAGACCCAGTACTTC	CASSFAGRETQYF
TRBJ1-1	few	TRBV7-2	TRBD1	TGTGCCAGCAGCTTAGCGGTCGTAATCGACAGGGGAGCTTTCTTT	CASSLAVVIDRGAFF
TRBJ2-7	few	TRBV3-1	-	TGTGCCAGCAGCCAAGATTGGTGGCAGGGTATCTACGAGCAGTACTTC	CASSQDWWQGIYEQYF
TRBJ2-7	-	TRBV7-2	-	TGTGCCAGCAGCTTAGTAGCAATCTCCTACGAGCAGTACTTC	CASSLVAISYEQYF
TRBJ2-5	-	TRBV12-3/TRBV12-4	-	TGTGCCAGCACCGTACAGGGGGGGCAAGAGACCCAGTACTTC	CASTVQGGQETQYF
TRBJ2-7	few	TRBV6-6	-	TGTGCCAGCAGTTACGACACCTCCAACGAGCAGTACTTC	CASSYDTSNEQYF
TRBJ2-1	-	TRBV11-2	TRBD2	TGTGCCAGCAGCTTAGGGGTTACGGGGGGAACCTACAATGAGCAGTTCTTC	CASSLGVTGGTYNEQFF
TRBJ2-7	-	TRBV5-1	-	TGCGCCAGCAAGAATGGGCCAGCCAACTACGAGCAGTACTTC	CASKNGPANYEQYF
TRBJ1-1	-	TRBV6-1	-	TGTGCCAGCAGCTATACGGACTTATTCATGAACACTGAAGCTTTCTTT	CASSYTDLFMNTEAFF
TRBJ2-1	-	TRBV29-1	-	TGCAGCGCAGGTCCTGGTGAGCAGTTCTTC	CSAGPGEQFF
TRBJ2-7	-	TRBV20-1	-	TGCAGTGCTAGGGGTGACTTAGACTACGAGCAGTACTTC	CSARGDLDYEQYF
TRBJ1-5	-	TRBV6-2/TRBV6-3	-	TGTGCCAGCACCGGCAGGGAGGCAAATCAGCCCCAGCATTTT	CASTGREANQPQHF
TRBJ1-2	few	TRBV3-1	TRBD1	TGTGCCAGCAGCCAAGACGACAGGGGAAATGGCTACACCTTC	CASSQDDRGNGYTF
TRBJ2-1	few	TRBV6-2/TRBV6-3	-	TGTGCCAGCAGTCTTCCAACAGCCGAGTGGCAGTTCTTC	CASSLPTAEWQFF
TRBJ2-4	many	TRBV5-1	TRBD1	TGCGCCAGCAGCTCCGGGACAGGGGGCAACATTCAGTACTTC	CASSSGTGGNIQYF
TRBJ2-7	few	TRBV10-2	-	TGCGCCAGCAGTGAGAGAGGTTGGGAAACACTATCCTACGAGCAGTACTTC	CASSERGWETLSYEQYF
TRBJ2-3	-	TRBV7-2	TRBD2	TGTGCCAGCAGCGGACTAGCGGGGGGGGGCGTTACGCAGTATTTT	CASSGLAGGGVTQYF
TRBJ2-1	-	TRBV5-5	TRBD1	TGTGCCAGCAGCGGGGACAGGGTATACAATGAGCAGTTCTTC	CASSGDRVYNEQFF
TRBJ1-2	few	TRBV20-1	-	TGCAGTGCTACGTCGGAGGGCTACACCTTC	CSATSEGYTF
TRBJ1-2	-	TRBV12-3/TRBV12-4	-	TGTGCCAGCAGGCAAACAGGGCATAACTATGGCTACACCTTC	CASRQTGHNYGYTF
TRBJ1-2	-	TRBV9	-	TGTGCCAGCAGCGTATTAGGGACAACCTCCTATGGCTACACCTTC	CASSVLGTTSYGYTF
TRBJ2-7	few	TRBV12-3/TRBV12-4	TRBD1	TGTGCCAGCAGTGACCGGGACAGGGGGGTCTACGAGCAGTACTTC	CASSDRDRGVYEQYF